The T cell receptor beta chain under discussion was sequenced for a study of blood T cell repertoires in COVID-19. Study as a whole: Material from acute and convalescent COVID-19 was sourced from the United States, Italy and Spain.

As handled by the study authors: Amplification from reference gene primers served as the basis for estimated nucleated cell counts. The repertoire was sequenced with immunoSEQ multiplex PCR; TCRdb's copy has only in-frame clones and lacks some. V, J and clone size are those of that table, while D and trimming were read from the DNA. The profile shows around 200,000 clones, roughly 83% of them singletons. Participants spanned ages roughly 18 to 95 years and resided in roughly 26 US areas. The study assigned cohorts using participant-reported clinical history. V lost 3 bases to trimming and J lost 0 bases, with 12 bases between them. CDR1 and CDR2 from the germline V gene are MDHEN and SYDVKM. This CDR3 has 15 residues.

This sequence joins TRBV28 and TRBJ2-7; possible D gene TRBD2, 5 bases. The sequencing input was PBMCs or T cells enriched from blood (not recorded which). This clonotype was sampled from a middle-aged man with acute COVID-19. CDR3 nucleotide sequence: TGTGCCAGCAGTTTTGAGGGTAAAACCTCCTACGAGCAGTACTTC. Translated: CASSFEGKTSYEQYF.